This is a list of T cell receptor beta chains from one sample in a study of lung T cells in sarcoidosis with Löfgren's syndrome. In TCRdb, the reads were re-called with MiXCR into one record per CDR3 protein. The sample has just under 20,000 distinct CDR3 sequences; roughly 20% are singletons. The sample was CD4+ T cells from PBMCs. Every receptor here comes from a human donor with sarcoidosis (Löfgren's syndrome or another form), or a control subject (not recorded which). Both conserved end residues are trimmed from each CDR3. A D gene is named only where the DNA matches it firmly.

j_call: TRBJ1-2; d_call: .; v_call: TRBV3-1; cdr3_aa: ASSQAATSGYT
j_call: TRBJ2-3; d_call: TRBD1; v_call: TRBV4-1; cdr3_aa: ASSQTPGQVRDTQY
j_call: TRBJ1-1; d_call: TRBD1; v_call: TRBV28; cdr3_aa: ASSYPGQVNTEAF
j_call: TRBJ2-6; d_call: .; v_call: TRBV6-6; cdr3_aa: ASSYEPLGANVLT
j_call: TRBJ2-2; d_call: .; v_call: TRBV20-1; cdr3_aa: SAEPILAGRTGELF
j_call: TRBJ2-7; d_call: .; v_call: TRBV6-1; cdr3_aa: VSSEATSSYEQY
j_call: TRBJ2-1; d_call: TRBD1; v_call: TRBV3-1; cdr3_aa: ASTSWDRANEQF
j_call: TRBJ2-1; d_call: TRBD2; v_call: TRBV7-6; cdr3_aa: ASSLTAGGQDNEQF
j_call: TRBJ1-1; d_call: .; v_call: TRBV6-2/TRBV6-3; cdr3_aa: ASSYSDSYTEAF
j_call: TRBJ2-1; d_call: TRBD1; v_call: TRBV12-3/TRBV12-4; cdr3_aa: ASSPTGGSYNGQF
j_call: TRBJ2-7; d_call: .; v_call: TRBV2; cdr3_aa: ASSLIYEQY
j_call: TRBJ1-2; d_call: .; v_call: TRBV28; cdr3_aa: ASSLVLYGYT
j_call: TRBJ2-7; d_call: TRBD2; v_call: TRBV12-3/TRBV12-4; cdr3_aa: ASSFRVAGGESRSYEQY
j_call: TRBJ2-1; d_call: .; v_call: TRBV7-2; cdr3_aa: ASSLGVRNYNEQF
j_call: TRBJ2-3; d_call: TRBD1; v_call: TRBV27; cdr3_aa: ASSLGQGTDTQY
j_call: TRBJ2-1; d_call: .; v_call: TRBV28; cdr3_aa: ASGLLTYNEQF
j_call: TRBJ2-4; d_call: .; v_call: TRBV27; cdr3_aa: ASSPDRAKNIQY
j_call: TRBJ1-6; d_call: .; v_call: TRBV10-3; cdr3_aa: AIGEGKESPLH
j_call: TRBJ1-2; d_call: .; v_call: TRBV30; cdr3_aa: AWSVTPNYGYT
j_call: TRBJ2-7; d_call: .; v_call: TRBV5-1; cdr3_aa: ASSEGGLLAANEQY
j_call: TRBJ2-7; d_call: TRBD2; v_call: TRBV19; cdr3_aa: ARGGTSGSISPNAEQY
j_call: TRBJ2-3; d_call: TRBD2; v_call: TRBV28; cdr3_aa: ASRASGVHTDTQY
j_call: TRBJ2-3; d_call: TRBD2; v_call: TRBV7-9; cdr3_aa: ASSSPEREGTDTQY
j_call: TRBJ1-5; d_call: .; v_call: TRBV3-1; cdr3_aa: ASSQQGSQPQR
j_call: TRBJ2-3; d_call: TRBD1; v_call: TRBV11-2; cdr3_aa: ASSLGWDRVDTRY
j_call: TRBJ2-4; d_call: .; v_call: TRBV4-1; cdr3_aa: ASSQDHTGTKNIQY
j_call: TRBJ2-3; d_call: .; v_call: TRBV5-4; cdr3_aa: ASSLNRSTTDTQY
j_call: TRBJ2-2; d_call: TRBD1; v_call: TRBV19; cdr3_aa: ASSGQVNTGELF